The next 10 T cell receptor beta chains were all read from a single sample in a study of memory CD4+ T cells and cytomegalovirus serostatus. Assay: immunoSEQ multiplex PCR; the TCRdb copy retains only in-frame clones and omits some. Among tens of thousands of clones, around 83% were seen once, and the ten largest hold less than 2.5%. Single viable CD3+CD4+CD8-CD45RO+ cells were sorted as the memory CD4+ T cells. The specimen sequenced was memory CD4+ T cells from blood. The receptors were sampled from an adult in good health and CMV-seropositive.

This clone was recorded a few times. This chain links TRBV10-3 with TRBJ2-3; no clear D gene. Germline V gives CDR1 ENHRY, CDR2 SYGVKD. This CDR3 is built from 14 residues. V was trimmed by 5 bases and J by 5 bases, leaving 14 bases between them. The CDR3, as DNA: TGTGCCATCAGTATTGGGGATCCGGGAGATACGCAGTATTTT. This translates into CAISIGDPGDTQYF.

CDR3 nucleotides: TGTGCCAGCAGTTTAAGGGGATATGGCTACACCTTC. Translated, it gives CASSLRGYGYTF. The genes are TRBV28 and TRBJ1-2; tentatively, D is TRBD1 (5 bases). Trimming removed 2 bases at V and 5 bases at J, with 6 bases between. CDR3 length: 12 amino acids. Germline assignment: CDR1 MDHEN and CDR2 SYDVKM.

The genes are TRBV19 and TRBJ2-7, with D perhaps matching TRBD2 (6 bases). The germline V gene encodes CDR1 LNHDA and CDR2 SQIVND (reference sequence). The CDR3 consists of 14 residues. The ends were cut back, 7 bases at V and 2 bases at J, with 15 bases in the middle. For the CDR3, the DNA is TGTGCCAGTACTAGTGGAGGGGATCCCTACGAGCAGTACTTC. Translation gives CASTSGGDPYEQYF.

The CDR3 DNA follows: TGTGCCAGCAGTATCGAGACAGGGGCGGGCACTGAAGCTTTCTTT. Translating it yields CASSIETGAGTEAFF. The chain carries TRBV2 and TRBJ1-1; TRBD1 matches at 8 bases. The CDR3 is made up of 15 amino acids. Germline values: CDR1 SNHLY, CDR2 FYNNEI. V shed 5 bases and J 4 bases; nucleotides not matched to a gene: 9.

This clone was detected a few times. The chain couples TRBV4-3 to TRBJ1-2, with no clear D. V shed 0 bases and J shed 4 bases, with 12 bases lying between them. This CDR3 is 15 amino acids long. CDR1 is LGHNA, CDR2 YSLEER, per germline. The CDR3 protein is CASSQDWVDSYGYTF. In DNA, the CDR3 is TGCGCCAGCAGCCAAGACTGGGTGGATTCCTATGGCTACACCTTC.

This clone was detected a few times. The V and J genes are TRBV30 and TRBJ1-1; possibly TRBD1 for D (5 bases). The V gene's germline CDR1 is GTSNPN and CDR2 SVGIG (reference sequence). This CDR3 is built from 13 residues. V lost 5 bases and J 1 base, leaving 11 bases between the germline ends. For the CDR3, the DNA is TGTGCCTGGTACAGGTTATCGAACACTGAAGCTTTCTTT. This encodes CAWYRLSNTEAFF.

This chain joins TRBV7-9 and TRBJ1-2; D is undetermined. V shed 0 bases and J shed 1 base, with 0 bases lying between them. The germline V gene has CDR1 SEHNR and CDR2 FQNEAQ (reference sequence). The CDR3 has 12 amino acids. The CDR3 DNA follows: TGTGCCAGCAGCTTAGCTAACTATGGCTACACCTTC. This translates into CASSLANYGYTF.

This rearrangement joins TRBV29-1 to TRBJ2-5; maybe TRBD2 (6 bases). The V end lost 5 bases, the J end lost 4 bases, and 11 bases lay between the germline ends. The CDR3 is 12 residues long. CDR1 and CDR2 (germline): SQVTM, ANQGSEA. CDR3 loop: CSVCGEVETQYF. The CDR3 nucleotides are TGCAGCGTTTGTGGGGAGGTAGAGACCCAGTACTTC.

This clone was counted a few times. The CDR3 DNA follows: TGTGCCAGCAGCTCCATTGGGGGAGGCGGGCTAAGGTCGCAGTTCTTC. Translation: CASSSIGGGGLRSQFF. The chain uses TRBV13 and TRBJ2-1, with D maybe TRBD2 (6 bases). Germline V gives CDR1 PRHDT, CDR2 FYEKMQ (reference sequence). Trimming took off 4 bases at V and 12 bases at J, with 25 bases between the two ends. This CDR3 comprises 16 residues. Full variable domain (remainder filled in from reference TRBV13 and TRBJ2-1): AAGVIQSPRHLIKEKRETATLKCYPIPRHDTVYWYQQGPGQDPQFLISFYEKMQSDKGSIPDRFSAQQFSDYHSELNMSSLELGDSALYFCASSSIGGGGLRSQFFGPGTRLTVL.

The genes are TRBV6-6 and TRBJ1-5; 7 nucleotides match TRBD1. J lost 0 bases, V lost 6 bases, and 5 bases had no gene match. This CDR3 contains 15 residues. Germline V gene data show CDR1 as MNHNY and CDR2 as SVGAGI (reference sequence). This CDR3 reads CASRAQGVSNQPQHF. For the CDR3, the DNA is TGTGCCAGCAGGGCTCAGGGGGTTAGCAATCAGCCCCAGCATTTT.